The clone carrying this T cell receptor (beta chain) was detected many times. Each CDR3 protein is one row after TCRdb ran MiXCR on the 5' RACE reads. The sample has about 110,000 distinct CDR3 sequences; roughly 12% are singletons. V dropped 5 bases and J dropped 1 base, with 11 bases sitting between them. There are 14 residues in the CDR3. The record originates from a study of early T cells in non-severe SARS-CoV-2 infection. Study-wide background: Sequencing was performed on bulk RNA from unsorted whole blood, leaving chains unpaired.

The sequencing here drew on whole blood, taken at baseline. The receptor's source is an adult who was a healthcare worker with PCR-confirmed SARS-CoV-2 infection or an uninfected control (not recorded which). The chain carries TRBV12-3 or TRBV12-4 and TRBJ1-1; D is unclear. Here the CDR3 DNA reads TGTGCCAGCAGTCCCGGGCGATCGAACACTGAAGCTTTCTTT. The encoded protein is CASSPGRSNTEAFF.